Below are 7 T cell receptor beta chains sequenced from a single sample in a study of a mutant IDH1 vaccine in newly diagnosed glioma. Here immunoSEQ multiplex PCR was the method, and the copy in TCRdb shows in-frame clones only, minus some. The sample yields about 72,000 clones, about four fifths seen once. Time point described: week 35, safety follow-up. What each vaccine dose contained was 300 ug of mutant IDH1 20-mer peptide, accompanied by topical imiquimod. These receptors lack a known antigen. The source was PBMCs, collected from a glioma patient whose treatment included an IDH1 peptide vaccine. The receptors shown here come from a man aged 18 to 35 with glioma.

The chain links TRBV29-1 to TRBJ2-5, with a tentative D call TRBD1 (6 bases). Looked up from germline, CDR1 is SQVTM and CDR2 is ANQGSEA. CDR3 length equals 13 residues. Trimming shortened V by 8 bases and J by 2 bases, and 15 bases separated the two germline ends. The CDR3 here is CSSWGRGQETQYF. Here the CDR3 DNA reads TGCAGCTCCTGGGGCAGGGGACAAGAGACCCAGTACTTC. Looking up the rest from reference TRBV29-1 and TRBJ2-5 gives the full variable domain: SAVISQKPSRDICQRGTSLTIQCQVDSQVTMMFWYRQQPGQSLTLIATANQGSEATYESGFVIDKFPISRPNLTFSTLTVSNMSPEDSSIYLCSSWGRGQETQYFGPGTRLLVL.

Sample share makes this clone large. The chain combines TRBV7-2 with TRBJ2-7; D remains ambiguous. The CDR3 covers 11 residues. Germline V lookup: CDR1 SGHTA, CDR2 FQGNSA. The V end was cut by 6 bases, the J end by 6 bases, with 9 bases between. Written as DNA, the CDR3 is TGTGCCAGCAGTTTCGTGGGCGAGCAGTACTTC. Translation gives CASSFVGEQYF. The full variable domain, completed using reference TRBV7-2 and TRBJ2-7, is GAGVSQSPSNKVTEKGKDVELRCDPISGHTALYWYRQSLGQGLEFLIYFQGNSAPDKSGLPSDRFSAERTGGSVSTLTIQRTQQEDSAVYLCASSFVGEQYFGPGTRLTVT.

This chain connects TRBV19 to TRBJ1-1, with 10 bases aligning to TRBD1. V shed 2 bases and J 6 bases; nucleotides not matched to a gene: 9. This CDR3 has 16 residues. Germline CDR1 and CDR2: LNHDA and SQIVND (reference sequence). The CDR3 sequence: CASSIFSWDRGAEAFF. The CDR3, as DNA: TGTGCCAGTAGTATATTTAGTTGGGACAGGGGCGCTGAAGCTTTCTTT.

The chain joins TRBV6-5 to TRBJ1-6; TRBD1 aligns across 8 bases. Germline-derived CDR1 and CDR2 are MNHEY and SVGAGI. V was pared by 2 bases and J by 13 bases, with 10 bases of the junction left unmatched. The CDR3 consists of 15 residues. The CDR3, as DNA: TGTGCCAGCAGTTACGGGACAGGCCTTGGGTGGCCCCTCCACTTT. This encodes CASSYGTGLGWPLHF.

Only one count was recorded for this clone. The chain recombines TRBV9 with TRBJ1-2; 9 nucleotides align to TRBD1. V was clipped by 3 bases and J by 7 bases; unmatched bases: 7. Per germline, CDR1 SGDLS and CDR2 YYNGEE. The CDR3 loop spans 14 amino acids. CDR3 sequence reads: CASSESGQGSGYTF. CDR3 sequence (DNA): TGTGCCAGCAGCGAGTCGGGACAGGGATCTGGCTACACCTTC.

This chain joins TRBV28 and TRBJ2-7; a possible D gene is TRBD2 (6 bases). Trimming took off 6 bases at V and 2 bases at J, with 14 bases between the two ends. The germline CDR1 and CDR2 sequences are MDHEN and SYDVKM. The CDR3 extends over 14 amino acids. The CDR3 sequence is CASSRLGGAYEQYF. CDR3 bases: TGTGCCAGCAGCCGACTAGGCGGGGCCTACGAGCAGTACTTC.

The J gene is TRBJ1-2, the V gene TRBV5-4; D is unclear. The CDR3 is 13 amino acids. Per the germline V gene, CDR1 is SGHNT and CDR2 is YYREEE (reference sequence). V was cut by 3 bases and J by 8 bases, with 14 bases left in between. The CDR3 sequence is CASSSAGGQGYTF. The CDR3 region has the DNA TGTGCCAGCAGCTCCGCGGGAGGGCAGGGCTACACCTTC.